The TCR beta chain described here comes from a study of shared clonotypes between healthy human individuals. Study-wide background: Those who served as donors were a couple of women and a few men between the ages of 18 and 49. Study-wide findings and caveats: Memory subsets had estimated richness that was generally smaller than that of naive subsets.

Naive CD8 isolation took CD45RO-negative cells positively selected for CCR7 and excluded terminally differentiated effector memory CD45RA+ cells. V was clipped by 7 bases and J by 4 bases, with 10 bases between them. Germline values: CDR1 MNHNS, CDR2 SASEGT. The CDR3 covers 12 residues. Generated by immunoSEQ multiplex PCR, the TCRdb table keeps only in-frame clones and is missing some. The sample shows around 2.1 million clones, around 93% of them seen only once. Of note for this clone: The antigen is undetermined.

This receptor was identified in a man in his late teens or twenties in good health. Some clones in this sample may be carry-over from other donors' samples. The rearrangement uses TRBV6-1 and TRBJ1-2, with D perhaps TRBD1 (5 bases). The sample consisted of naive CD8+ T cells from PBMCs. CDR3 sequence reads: CASKDIPYGYTF. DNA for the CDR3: TGTGCCAGCAAGGACATCCCCTATGGCTACACCTTC.